This T cell receptor beta chain was sequenced in a study of Graves' ophthalmopathy and Graves' hyperthyroidism. The study excluded patients with other autoimmune diseases, uncontrolled infections, pregnancy or lactation. The study amplified TCR beta CDR3 regions using RNA transcripts. HTBI primers were used in a first-round RT-PCR, which preceded a second-round multiplex PCR. TCRdb processed the multiplex PCR reads anew with MiXCR; each CDR3 protein has one entry. The table shows fewer than 600,000 distinct CDR3 sequences, with approximately 14% occurring only once. This clonotype was observed many times. V was pared by 4 bases and J by 1 base, with 13 bases between. The CDR3 is 14 residues long. Germline V gene data show CDR1 as SQVTM and CDR2 as ANQGSEA.

The receptor's source is a woman between 25 and 40 years old with Graves' ophthalmopathy. The chain carries TRBV29-1 and TRBJ1-1; D is perhaps TRBD1 (6 bases). Sequencing input: blood. CDR3 sequence: CSVGLGGANTEAFF. The CDR3 region has the DNA TGCAGCGTTGGGTTGGGGGGCGCGAACACTGAAGCTTTCTTT.